This TCR beta chain was obtained from a study of regulatory T cells in long-lasting Graves disease. According to the study, TCR beta libraries were built with iRepertoire HTBI primers and CDR3-region Arm-PCR. TCRdb passed the multiplex PCR reads through MiXCR, listing each CDR3 protein once. The sample has around 250,000 distinct CDR3 sequences; around 20% are singletons. Study observations and caveats: Persistent-disease Graves' patients showed less TCR diversity than new cases. When disease was persistent, TRBV28, TRBJ1-2 and TRBJ2-5 were the favored segments. Persistent patients had a count of shared public clonotypes (approximately 2,700) that exceeded that of new patients (around 960).

As to time point: newly diagnosed GD, antithyroid drugs for less than 3 months. After RNA was extracted from PBMCs, the TCR library was made from it. A volume of about 9.9 milliliters of peripheral blood was collected in EDTA tubes. Concerning this clonotype itself: The antigen is unknown. A much larger clone differs from this one at a single base, so this may be a read error.

CDR1 is KGHSH, CDR2 LQKENI, per germline. The V and J ends lost 0 bases and 5 bases, in that order; junction bases with no gene match: 6. The CDR3 loop spans 15 amino acids. This sequence joins TRBV18 and TRBJ2-7; 8 bases match TRBD1. This sample comprised peripheral blood mononuclear cells (PBMCs), obtained at new diagnosis, from a patient treated with antithyroid drugs. The sequence was obtained from a female donor with Graves disease. The CDR3 loop reads CASSPPGTGVNEQYF. For the CDR3, the DNA is TGTGCCAGCTCACCACCTGGGACAGGAGTTAACGAGCAGTACTTC.